This T cell receptor (beta chain) stems from a study of shared clonotypes between healthy human individuals. Findings and caveats of the study: Clonotype sharing among donors likely depends on sequencing depth. For naive CD4 cells, 4% to 6% of clonotypes were shared across a handful of donors.

Many counts were recorded for this clone. Antigen: not known. Other DNA sequences in the sample encode the same CDR3. The study enrolled healthy HIV-negative adults without recent acute infections or vaccinations as donors. The germline gives CDR1 KGHSH, CDR2 LQKENI. Trimming removed 6 bases from V and 8 bases from J; junction bases left unmatched: 8. This CDR3 is built from 13 residues. DNA at about 0.2 ug, about 30,000 T cell genomes, went into sorted-subset replicate PCRs. Using immunoSEQ multiplex PCR, the repertoire was profiled, and TCRdb retains in-frame clones only, with some absent. The data contain around 700,000 clones, about 78% of them singletons.

The sample consisted of memory CD4+ T cells sorted from blood. Subset here: CD45RA-negative fraction. This chain uses TRBV18 with TRBJ1-2; 8 bases match TRBD1. The origin of this receptor is a woman aged 30 to 39 in good health. CDR3 sequence reads: CASSQGQGYGYTF. The DNA for the CDR3 is TGTGCCAGCTCCCAAGGACAGGGATACGGCTACACCTTC. The complete variable domain, with remaining parts taken from reference TRBV18 and TRBJ1-2, reads NAGVMQNPRHLVRRRGQEARLRCSPMKGHSHVYWYRQLPEEGLKFMVYLQKENIIDESGMPKERFSAEFPKEGPSILRIQQVVRGDSAAYFCASSQGQGYGYTFGSGTRLTVV.